Shown below are 14 T cell receptor beta chains from a single sample sequenced in a study of T-cell memory formation after mild COVID-19. TCRdb ran MiXCR on the 5' RACE reads and lists one entry per CDR3 protein. The profile shows a few hundred thousand distinct CDR3 sequences, around 21% of them singletons. Sequences were obtained from PBMCs or a T cell subset sorted from them (not recorded which). These receptors originate from an adult woman who had mild COVID-19 (a few samples of this study predate the infection). Cell type and time point are not known.

This clonotype came up a few times. The chain has TRBV5-1 and TRBJ2-6; perhaps TRBD1 as D (6 bases). The CDR3 consists of 15 residues. The V gene's germline CDR1 is SGHRS and CDR2 YFSETQ. The V end lost 2 bases, the J end lost 4 bases, and 10 bases lay between the germline ends. The CDR3 region is CASSLQGEGANVLTF. The DNA of the CDR3 is TGCGCCAGCAGCTTACAGGGAGAAGGGGCCAACGTCCTGACTTTC.

This clonotype was counted between two and nine times. The genes are TRBV24-1 and TRBJ2-1, with 8 bases aligning to TRBD2. The germline gives CDR1 KGHDR, CDR2 SFDVKD. The CDR3 runs 14 residues. Germline trimming cut 1 base from V and 10 bases from J; bases unmatched to any gene: 5. CDR3 coding DNA: TGTGCCACCAGTGATTTCCGGGAGGGATTAGAGCAGTTCTTC. This sequence encodes CATSDFREGLEQFF.

This chain links TRBV27 with TRBJ1-2, with 7 bases fitting TRBD1. The length of the CDR3 is 14 residues. CDR1 and CDR2 from the germline V gene are MNHEY and SMNVEV (reference sequence). J lost 5 bases, V lost 4 bases, and 7 bases had no gene match. Written as DNA, the CDR3 is TGTGCCAGCAGTTGGGACAGCCGGGGGTATGGCTACACCTTC. Translated, it gives CASSWDSRGYGYTF.

CDR3 coding DNA: TGTGCCAGCTCACCTGCAGGCCTGTCCTACGAGCAGTACTTC. Its protein is CASSPAGLSYEQYF. This chain uses TRBV18 with TRBJ2-7; D remains unclear. The germline V and J ends were trimmed by 3 bases and 1 base, with 10 bases remaining between them. The CDR3 runs 14 residues. Germline V gene lookup returns CDR1 KGHSH and CDR2 LQKENI.

A few counts support this clonotype. The genes are TRBV4-3 and TRBJ1-2; 9 positions agree with TRBD1. The CDR3 length is 16 residues. Germline V gene lookup returns CDR1 LGHNA and CDR2 YSLEER. The V gene end was trimmed by 2 bases and the J gene end by 4 bases; junction bases not matched to a gene: 8. The CDR3 DNA reads as TGCGCCAGCAGCCAAAATACGGGACAGGGATTCTATGGCTACACCTTC. This translates into CASSQNTGQGFYGYTF.

This rearrangement joins TRBV7-9 to TRBJ2-7, with D unclear. V gave up 5 bases and J gave up 5 bases, with 13 bases separating them. The CDR3 covers 13 residues. The germline gives CDR1 SEHNR, CDR2 FQNEAQ (reference sequence). CDR3 nucleotide sequence: TGTGCCAGCAGCCCGATCAGACGCGACGAGCAGTACTTC. Amino acids: CASSPIRRDEQYF.

V is TRBV29-1 and J is TRBJ2-1; no reliable D call. CDR1 is SQVTM and CDR2 is ANQGSEA in the germline V gene. The CDR3 totals 13 residues. V lost 0 bases and J 10 bases, leaving 13 bases between the germline ends. DNA for the CDR3: TGCAGCGTTGAAGAAGGGTTCGTTGGGGAGCAGTTCTTC. It yields the protein CSVEEGFVGEQFF.

A few counts support this clonotype. The chain links TRBV15 to TRBJ2-3; 11 bases are a match to TRBD2. Germline V gene lookup returns CDR1 LNHNV and CDR2 YYDKDF (reference sequence). The CDR3 is 15 residues long. V lost 2 bases and J lost 7; bases outside the gene matches: 5. DNA of the CDR3: TGTGCCACCAGCAGACTAGCGGGAGGAGTGAATACGCAGTATTTT. This translates into CATSRLAGGVNTQYF.

The rearrangement joins TRBV5-5 to TRBJ2-7; D not resolved. The CDR3 totals 14 residues. Germline CDR1 is SGHKS and CDR2 is YYEKEE (reference sequence). The V gene lost 2 bases and the J gene lost 6 bases, with 15 bases spanning the gap. CDR3 sequence: CASSFGAPGPEQYF. The CDR3 DNA reads as TGTGCCAGCAGCTTTGGCGCCCCGGGTCCCGAGCAGTACTTC.

This clonotype was observed a few times. The chain is built from TRBV20-1 and TRBJ2-5; D not certain. The germline CDR1 and CDR2 sequences are DFQATT and SNEGSKA (reference sequence). The CDR3 runs to 13 residues. Trimming took 1 base from V and 2 from J, leaving 8 bases between them. CDR3: CSARVQSQETQYF. The CDR3 coding sequence is TGCAGTGCTAGAGTCCAGTCTCAAGAGACCCAGTACTTC.

The rearrangement uses TRBV9 and TRBJ1-4; no clear D gene. The CDR3 has 16 residues. Germline CDR1 SGDLS, CDR2 YYNGEE. Between the trimmed V and J ends, which lost 0 bases and 4 bases, there was a span of 13 bases. The DNA of the CDR3 is TGTGCCAGCAGCGTAGGTTCTGTTGGATTTAATGAAAAACTGTTTTTT. Translation gives CASSVGSVGFNEKLFF.

The chain is built from TRBV9 and TRBJ2-3; 7 bases are a match to TRBD2. Germline CDR1 is SGDLS and CDR2 is YYNGEE. Trimming took 0 bases from V and 3 from J; bases not matched to a gene: 4. CDR3 length: 15 amino acids. In DNA form, the CDR3 reads TGTGCCAGCAGCGTAGAGTGGGGGGGAACAGATACGCAGTATTTT. As protein: CASSVEWGGTDTQYF.

J is TRBJ2-7 and V is TRBV5-1, with D unresolved. The CDR3 is made up of 13 amino acids. Trimming removed 5 bases at V and 4 bases at J, with 13 bases between. Germline assignment: CDR1 SGHRS and CDR2 YFSETQ. Written as DNA, the CDR3 is TGCGCCAGCAGTCCCCTATCTGGTTACGAGCAGTACTTC. Its translation is CASSPLSGYEQYF.

This clonotype was detected a few times. This sequence joins TRBV5-1 and TRBJ2-6, with D perhaps matching TRBD2 (5 bases). The CDR3 is 16 amino acids. With 4 bases removed from V and 4 bases from J, the gap between germline ends came to 15 bases. In germline, CDR1 is SGHRS, CDR2 YFSETQ. The CDR3 DNA reads TGCGCCAGCAGCCTACCGGGGTCGGGGGGGGCCAACGTCCTGACTTTC. As protein: CASSLPGSGGANVLTF.